The T cell receptor beta chain described here comes from a study of T cell responses to AZD1222 COVID-19 vaccine. Profiling relied on immunoSEQ multiplex PCR, and the TCRdb table lists in-frame clones only, not all of them. The sample has about 150,000 clones, about nine tenths seen once. For this clone: Its antigen is as yet unknown.

Findings and caveats of the study: The study sampled repertoires only after the peak T cell response. Spike-specific TCR breadth and depth were elevated following two AZD1222 doses. Only a handful of AZD1222 recipients, more than five in all, had baseline seropositivity.

The germline gives CDR1 SGHTA, CDR2 FQGNSA. The CDR3 totals 12 residues. V was clipped by 1 base and J by 7 bases, with 7 bases between them. The chain combines TRBV7-2 with TRBJ1-2, with a possible D match to TRBD1 (6 bases). The clonotype was recovered from an adult who received the AZD1222 COVID-19 vaccine. The source material was peripheral blood, sampled 28 days after the second AZD1222 dose. CDR3 DNA: TGTGCCAGCAGCTTAGGAGGGGGTGGCTACACCTTC. Protein sequence: CASSLGGGGYTF.